One sample yielded the 26 T cell receptor beta chains listed below, sequenced in a study of beta chain features in type 1 diabetes (dated by TCRdb to 2016 to 2019). General study outcomes and caveats: Type 1 diabetes patients showed a moderate but significant shortening of TCRB CDR3 length in all four CD4+ subsets.

To prepare the library, the immunoSEQ multiplex PCR assay was applied. The High Capacity cDNA Reverse Transcription Kit was used to reverse transcribe all of the isolated RNA, meaning that expressed TCRB transcripts were what got sequenced. Here the immuneACCESS table is served through TCRdb, limited to in-frame sequences with V and J called. Missing clones are a known gap in these copies; in checked studies unresolved V genes cover under half, and the rest lacks a known reason. The sample table contains fewer than 400,000 clones; only one count was recorded for roughly 8.8% of them. More than 0.8% of the sample is in the top ten clones. Their antigens are not known. Material for sequencing was central memory CD4+ T cells from blood. The receptors derive from a man aged 25 to 45 with type 1 diabetes.

The V and J genes are TRBV19 and TRBJ1-1, with D maybe TRBD1 (5 bases). CDR3 length: 13 residues. Trimming removed 11 bases from V and 1 base from J, with 14 bases in between. Germline V gene data show CDR1 as LNHDA and CDR2 as SQIVND (reference sequence). The CDR3 reads CASSPQGNTEAFF. The CDR3 coding sequence is TGTGCCTCAAGCCCCCAGGGGAACACTGAAGCTTTCTTT.

This clone was detected a few times. Other DNA sequences within the sample encode an identical CDR3. The rearrangement uses TRBV7-9 and TRBJ1-1, with unresolved D. The CDR3 consists of 10 residues. Germline V gene data show CDR1 as SEHNR and CDR2 as FQNEAQ (reference sequence). V lost 2 bases and J lost 5, with 0 bases in between. CDR3 sequence (DNA): TGTGCCAGCAGCTTAACTGAAGCTTTCTTT. Protein sequence: CASSLTEAFF. The whole variable domain, filled in from reference TRBV7-9 and TRBJ1-1, reads DTGVSQNPRHKITKRGQNVTFRCDPISEHNRLYWYRQTLGQGPEFLTYFQNEAQLEKSRLLSDRFSAERPKGSFSTLEIQRTEQGDSAMYLCASSLTEAFFGQGTRLTVV.

This chain joins TRBV11-2 and TRBJ2-7; 12 positions match TRBD1. With 5 bases clipped from V and 5 bases from J, the junction kept 13 bases outside the gene matches. CDR1 and CDR2 from the germline V gene are SGHAT and FQNNGV. The CDR3 spans 17 residues. The CDR3 here is CASSNPFRDRGRHEQYF. The CDR3 nucleotides read TGTGCCAGCAGCAACCCCTTCCGGGACAGGGGGCGTCACGAGCAGTACTTC.

This clone has a handful of counts. J is TRBJ1-2 and V is TRBV7-2, with D unresolved. V was cut by 4 bases and J by 4 bases, with 7 bases left in between. This CDR3 has 12 amino acids. CDR1 and CDR2 from the germline V gene are SGHTA and FQGNSA. The CDR3 reads CASSSTFYGYTF. In nucleotides, the CDR3 is TGTGCCAGCAGCTCGACATTCTATGGCTACACCTTC.

This clone was seen more than once but under ten times. The genes are TRBV28 and TRBJ2-7, with 9 bases fitting TRBD1. Per germline, CDR1 MDHEN and CDR2 SYDVKM. The CDR3 covers 14 residues. J gave up 4 bases and V 5 bases, and 6 bases lay outside the gene matches. CDR3 in amino acids: CASSGGQGHYEQYF. In DNA form, the CDR3 reads TGTGCCAGCAGTGGGGGACAGGGACATTACGAGCAGTACTTC.

CDR3 residues: CASSPPSGRDTQYF. The CDR3 DNA follows: TGTGCCAGCTCACCACCGTCGGGGCGAGATACGCAGTATTTT. The chain couples TRBV18 to TRBJ2-3; D may be TRBD1 or TRBD2 (5 bases each). Trimming stripped 0 bases from V and 5 bases from J, with 9 bases between. CDR3 size: 14 residues. Germline CDR1 and CDR2: KGHSH and LQKENI.

This clone turned up a few times. J is TRBJ2-1 and V is TRBV7-6; D tentatively fits TRBD1 or TRBD2 (5 bases each). This CDR3 contains 16 residues. V dropped 7 bases and J dropped 0 bases, with 16 bases sitting between them. Germline V gives CDR1 SGHVS, CDR2 FNYEAQ. CDR3 sequence reads: CASTLGTDSSYNEQFF. CDR3 coding DNA: TGTGCCAGCACCCTAGGGACGGATAGCTCCTACAATGAGCAGTTCTTC.

The V and J genes are TRBV5-4 and TRBJ2-7; 10 nucleotides agree with TRBD2. J lost 1 base, V lost 4 bases, and 2 bases had no gene match. The CDR3 length is 14 residues. From germline, CDR1 is SGHNT and CDR2 YYREEE (reference sequence). CDR3 DNA: TGTGCCAGCAGCAATAGCGGGGGGTCCTACGAGCAGTACTTC. It codes for CASSNSGGSYEQYF. Full variable domain (remainder filled in from reference TRBV5-4 and TRBJ2-7): ETGVTQSPTHLIKTRGQQVTLRCSSQSGHNTVSWYQQALGQGPQFIFQYYREEENGRGNFPPRFSGLQFPNYSSELNVNALELDDSALYLCASSNSGGSYEQYFGPGTRLTVT.

In this sample, this clone turned up many times. V usage is TRBV7-2 and J usage is TRBJ1-5, with TRBD1 identical over 8 bases. Germline values: CDR1 SGHTA, CDR2 FQGNSA. CDR3 length equals 13 residues. V trimming: 5 bases; J trimming: 7 bases; junction bases outside the gene matches: 4. In DNA, the CDR3 is TGTGCCAGCAGCATCAGGGGGCAGCAGCCCCAGCATTTT. As protein: CASSIRGQQPQHF.

This clone showed up just a few times. The J gene is TRBJ1-3, the V gene TRBV15; D unclear. The V end was cut by 0 bases, the J end by 0 bases, with 0 bases between. The CDR3 contains 13 residues. CDR1 is LNHNV and CDR2 is YYDKDF in the germline V gene (reference sequence). CDR3 bases: TGTGCCACCAGCAGAGACTCTGGAAACACCATATATTTT. Translation: CATSRDSGNTIYF.

The sample holds a few counts of this clone. The CDR3 DNA reads TGCGCCAGCAGCTTGGGGGGACAGCGACAAGAGACCCAGTACTTC. Residues: CASSLGGQRQETQYF. The gene calls are TRBV5-1 and TRBJ2-5; 7 nucleotides match TRBD1. Germline V lookup: CDR1 SGHRS, CDR2 YFSETQ. Trimming at V came to 0 bases and at J to 2 bases, leaving 4 bases not matched to a gene. This CDR3 has 15 amino acids.

Points on this clone: The identical CDR3 is also encoded by other nucleotide sequences in the sample. The chain links TRBV29-1 to TRBJ1-1; D call uncertain. V was shortened by 0 bases and J by 3 bases, with 8 bases between the two germline ends. CDR3 length: 13 amino acids. Germline CDR1 and CDR2: SQVTM and ANQGSEA. In nucleotides, the CDR3 is TGCAGCGTTGAAGAAATCCGGGACACTGAAGCTTTCTTT. It translates to CSVEEIRDTEAFF. Complete variable domain (other parts from reference TRBV29-1 and TRBJ1-1): SAVISQKPSRDICQRGTSLTIQCQVDSQVTMMFWYRQQPGQSLTLIATANQGSEATYESGFVIDKFPISRPNLTFSTLTVSNMSPEDSSIYLCSVEEIRDTEAFFGQGTRLTVV.

In its sample, this clone was seen a few times. The J gene is TRBJ2-1, the V gene TRBV10-3, with a possible D match to TRBD1 (5 bases). Germline assignment: CDR1 ENHRY and CDR2 SYGVKD. The CDR3 runs to 13 residues. Between the trimmed V and J ends, which lost 7 bases and 6 bases, there was a span of 13 bases. For the CDR3, the DNA is TGTGCCATCACGCGGACAAATAGCAATGAGCAGTTCTTC. It is translated as CAITRTNSNEQFF.

The CDR3 nucleotides are TGTGCCAGCAGTCTATCCGGGCTGGTTAGCAATCAGCCCCAGCATTTT. Translated, it gives CASSLSGLVSNQPQHF. The chain carries TRBV28 and TRBJ1-5, with D hard to call. Germline CDR1 reads MDHEN; CDR2 reads SYDVKM. The CDR3 totals 16 residues. V was trimmed by 5 bases and J by 0 bases, leaving 14 bases between them.

The chain recombines TRBV7-8 with TRBJ2-7, with D possibly being TRBD1 or TRBD2 (5 bases each). Trimming took off 7 bases at V and 6 bases at J, with 19 bases between the two ends. The CDR3 totals 14 residues. Germline values: CDR1 SGHVS, CDR2 FQNEAQ. The CDR3 DNA reads as TGTGCCAGCACCCCGCAGGGTCTCGCGGGCGAGCAGTACTTC. Translated, it gives CASTPQGLAGEQYF.

This chain uses TRBV19 with TRBJ2-2; TRBD1 might be the D (7 bases). Trimming stripped 7 bases from V and 4 bases from J, with 13 bases between. CDR3 length: 14 amino acids. Germline assignment: CDR1 LNHDA and CDR2 SQIVND (reference sequence). The CDR3 here is CASKGGGFTGELFF. CDR3 nucleotide sequence: TGTGCCAGTAAAGGAGGGGGCTTCACCGGGGAGCTGTTTTTT.

This clone has a handful of counts. V is TRBV18 and J is TRBJ2-1, with D unclear. Germline V gene data show CDR1 as KGHSH and CDR2 as LQKENI. The CDR3 has 14 residues. The ends were cut back, 0 bases at V and 7 bases at J, with 10 bases in the middle. This chain's CDR3 is CASSPPGNRNEQFF. CDR3 nucleotides: TGTGCCAGCTCACCACCAGGGAATAGGAATGAGCAGTTCTTC. Supplemented by reference TRBV18 and TRBJ2-1, the full variable domain reads NAGVMQNPRHLVRRRGQEARLRCSPMKGHSHVYWYRQLPEEGLKFMVYLQKENIIDESGMPKERFSAEFPKEGPSILRIQQVVRGDSAAYFCASSPPGNRNEQFFGPGTRLTVL.

This clone has only a few counts. The chain recombines TRBV5-1 with TRBJ1-4, with D possibly being TRBD1 (5 bases). Germline V gene lookup returns CDR1 SGHRS and CDR2 YFSETQ. Trimming left V 2 bases short and J 2 bases short, with 7 bases between. The CDR3 is 14 residues long. The CDR3 sequence is CASSFGDTNEKLFF. In nucleotides, the CDR3 is TGCGCCAGCAGCTTCGGGGACACTAATGAAAAACTGTTTTTT.

V gene TRBV7-2 combines with J gene TRBJ1-1; D unresolved. V was trimmed by 7 bases and J by 1 base, leaving 7 bases between them. This CDR3 region has 12 residues. CDR1 is SGHTA, CDR2 FQGNSA, per germline. The CDR3 DNA reads TGTGCCAGCATGCTTCAGAACACTGAAGCTTTCTTT. It is translated as CASMLQNTEAFF.

This clone has a handful of counts. The gene calls are TRBV2 and TRBJ2-7; no definite D call. V was pared by 3 bases and J by 6 bases, with 6 bases between. The CDR3 runs 11 residues. Germline CDR1 SNHLY, CDR2 FYNNEI. CDR3 protein: CASSDAVEQYF. Written as DNA, the CDR3 is TGTGCCAGCAGTGATGCAGTCGAGCAGTACTTC.

The table lists this clone with a few counts. This rearrangement joins TRBV15 to TRBJ2-5; D may be TRBD1 (6 bases). The germline V gene has CDR1 LNHNV and CDR2 YYDKDF (reference sequence). V gave up 0 bases and J gave up 5 bases, with 13 bases separating them. CDR3 length: 15 residues. The CDR3 DNA follows: TGTGCCACCAGCAGAGATTCTGGGGGCAAGGAGACCCAGTACTTC. Translating gives CATSRDSGGKETQYF.

This clone has just a few counts. The chain has TRBV5-8 and TRBJ2-2; unclear D gene. This CDR3 region has 13 residues. Germline V gives CDR1 SGHTS, CDR2 YDEGEE. Trimming took off 0 bases at V and 4 bases at J, with 4 bases between the two ends. In DNA, the CDR3 is TGTGCCAGCAGCTTGGTGCGCACCGGGGAGCTGTTTTTT. Its protein is CASSLVRTGELFF.

The chain recombines TRBV6-6 with TRBJ2-1, with 8 bases that match TRBD1. CDR3 length: 12 amino acids. The trim removed 5 bases at V and 6 bases at J, leaving 0 bases unmatched. Germline V CDR1 and CDR2: MNHNY, SVGAGI (reference sequence). This CDR3 reads CASSTGGNEQFF. The CDR3 DNA follows: TGTGCCAGCAGTACAGGGGGCAATGAGCAGTTCTTC.

This clone came up a few times. CDR3 nucleotide sequence: TGTGCCAGCTATCCGAGGACCCCTCCGGGCACGCAGTATTTT. As protein: CASYPRTPPGTQYF. This chain connects TRBV6-5 to TRBJ2-3; D uncertain. Germline V gives CDR1 MNHEY, CDR2 SVGAGI. This CDR3 has 14 amino acids. Trimming pared 8 bases from V and 9 bases from J, leaving 21 bases between.

The chain is built from TRBV7-2 and TRBJ1-6; TRBD1 agrees at 8 bases. Germline V gene sequence: CDR1 SGHTA, CDR2 FQGNSA. Trimming took 5 bases from V and 10 from J; bases not matched to a gene: 16. This CDR3 comprises 17 residues. CDR3 in amino acids: CASSLPGTGRVESPLHF. The CDR3 DNA reads as TGTGCCAGCAGCCTACCTGGGACAGGACGAGTGGAATCACCCCTCCACTTT.

This clone was counted many times. The J gene is TRBJ2-3, the V gene TRBV7-2, with unresolved D. The V end lost 5 bases, the J end lost 0 bases, and 21 bases lay between the germline ends. Per the germline V gene, CDR1 is SGHTA and CDR2 is FQGNSA. The length of the CDR3 is 18 residues. CDR3 in amino acids: CASSPGRLARPSTDTQYF. CDR3 DNA: TGTGCCAGCAGCCCAGGACGTCTCGCAAGGCCTAGCACAGATACGCAGTATTTT. The full variable domain, with the rest looked up from reference TRBV7-2 and TRBJ2-3, is GAGVSQSPSNKVTEKGKDVELRCDPISGHTALYWYRQSLGQGLEFLIYFQGNSAPDKSGLPSDRFSAERTGGSVSTLTIQRTQQEDSAVYLCASSPGRLARPSTDTQYFGPGTRLTVL.